This T cell receptor beta chain was sequenced for a study of shared clonotypes between healthy human individuals. General study results and limits: Larger estimated richness was generally seen in naive subsets than in memory subsets. Between a handful of donors, naive CD4 clonotypes were shared at a level of roughly 5.5%.

The CDR3 runs to 13 residues. V was clipped by 4 bases and J by 4 bases, with 8 bases between them. The germline CDR1 and CDR2 sequences are MDHEN and SYDVKM. Assay: immunoSEQ multiplex PCR; the TCRdb copy retains only in-frame clones and omits some. The table includes 180,000 or so clones, 90% to 95% detected once. This clone was recorded once. What it recognizes is unknown. The sequence was obtained from a woman in her 30s in good health. The sample was naive CD4+ T cells sorted from blood. Subset meaning: CD45RA+ positively selected. V is TRBV28 and J is TRBJ1-3; D is ambiguous. The CDR3 protein is CASSSPQGNTIYF. CDR3 in DNA: TGTGCCAGCAGTTCCCCACAAGGAAACACCATATATTTT.